These 31 T cell receptor beta chains were all obtained from the same sample, sequenced in a study of cytomegalovirus exposure and HLA in healthy donors. The PCR was carried out with 60 Vbeta primers and 13 Jbeta primers. The data were produced by immunoSEQ multiplex PCR, yet TCRdb's version contains in-frame clones alone and is incomplete. The top ten hold 1.5% to 2% of the sample, which has just over 200,000 clones, roughly three quarters seen once. Material: PBMCs. The receptors originated from a man in his fifties in good health and CMV-seronegative.

This chain connects TRBV28 to TRBJ1-2, with 7 bases fitting TRBD1. Germline lookup yields CDR1 MDHEN and CDR2 SYDVKM. The V and J ends lost 5 bases and 4 bases, in that order; junction bases with no gene match: 7. CDR3 length equals 14 residues. CDR3 coding DNA: TGTGCCAGCAGTACGCTGGGACAGACCTATGGCTACACCTTC. It translates to CASSTLGQTYGYTF.

The chain is built from TRBV12-5 and TRBJ2-5; D not certain. The J call may be in error: the DNA end matches TRBJ2-7 better. The CDR3 contains 12 residues. The germline gives CDR1 LGHNT, CDR2 FRNRAP. The CDR3 sequence: CASGLVSYEQYF. The CDR3 nucleotides read TGTGCTAGTGGTTTGGTCTCCTACGAGCAGTACTTC.

This chain connects TRBV27 to TRBJ2-7; 9 bases agree with TRBD2. Looked up from germline, CDR1 is MNHEY and CDR2 is SMNVEV (reference sequence). CDR3 length: 14 residues. With 7 bases clipped from V and 2 bases from J, the junction kept 6 bases outside the gene matches. The CDR3 nucleotides read TGTGCCAGCACCAATAGCGGGAGCCCCTACGAGCAGTACTTC. It is translated as CASTNSGSPYEQYF.

The V and J genes are TRBV7-3 and TRBJ1-2; 9 bases map to TRBD1. V lost 4 bases, J lost 2 bases, and 8 bases stayed unmatched. In germline, CDR1 is SGHTA, CDR2 FQGTGA. This CDR3 spans 16 amino acids. CDR3 sequence reads: CASSSAGTGTNYGYTF. CDR3 bases: TGTGCCAGCAGCTCCGCCGGGACAGGGACCAACTATGGCTACACCTTC.

This chain connects TRBV28 to TRBJ2-7; 10 nucleotides line up with TRBD2. The length of the CDR3 is 14 residues. The germline CDR1 and CDR2 sequences are MDHEN and SYDVKM. V was clipped by 6 bases and J by 2 bases; unmatched bases: 4. The chain's CDR3 is CASRTSGSTYEQYF. CDR3 bases: TGTGCCAGCAGGACTAGCGGGTCCACCTACGAGCAGTACTTC. Filled out from reference TRBV28 and TRBJ2-7, the complete variable domain reads DVKVTQSSRYLVKRTGEKVFLECVQDMDHENMFWYRQDPGLGLRLIYFSYDVKMKEKGDIPEGYSVSREKKERFSLILESASTNQTSMYLCASRTSGSTYEQYFGPGTRLTVT.

This chain joins TRBV27 and TRBJ1-1, with 12 nucleotides matching TRBD1. After removal of 3 bases from V and 0 bases from J, the junction contained 8 bases not matched to a gene. The germline gives CDR1 MNHEY, CDR2 SMNVEV (reference sequence). The CDR3 totals 18 residues. CDR3 DNA sequence: TGTGCCAGCAGTTTGGGGACAGGGGGCGTACAGGTGAACACTGAAGCTTTCTTT. It encodes CASSLGTGGVQVNTEAFF.

CDR3 region: CASSPTDRARAQYF. CDR3 sequence (DNA): TGTGCCAGCAGCCCTACGGACAGGGCCAGGGCCCAGTACTTC. The chain carries TRBV7-2 and TRBJ2-5; 8 nucleotides match TRBD1. Germline loops: CDR1 SGHTA, CDR2 FQGNSA. This CDR3 comprises 14 residues. Trimming took 5 bases from V and 9 from J; bases not matched to a gene: 11.

The gene calls are TRBV27 and TRBJ1-2, with D tentatively TRBD1 (5 bases). CDR1 and CDR2 from the germline V gene are MNHEY and SMNVEV (reference sequence). This CDR3 is built from 16 residues. The germline V and J ends were trimmed by 5 bases and 4 bases, with 20 bases remaining between them. DNA of the CDR3: TGTGCCAGCAGTCTACTAAAGGACATTTCGAGCTATGGCTACACCTTC. As protein: CASSLLKDISSYGYTF.

This clone has more than one count but fewer than ten. The rearrangement links TRBV30 to TRBJ2-7; TRBD1 matches 7 bases. This CDR3 has 14 amino acids. Germline CDR1 GTSNPN, CDR2 SVGIG (reference sequence). V lost 2 bases, J lost 2 bases, and 6 bases stayed unmatched. CDR3 DNA: TGTGCCTGGAGTCAGGACAGGAACGCCTACGAGCAGTACTTC. Protein: CAWSQDRNAYEQYF.

The V and J genes are TRBV6-5 and TRBJ2-3; 12 bases map to TRBD2. With 6 bases clipped from V and 5 bases from J, the junction kept 6 bases outside the gene matches. This CDR3 spans 15 amino acids. Per the germline V gene, CDR1 is MNHEY and CDR2 is SVGAGI. CDR3 DNA: TGTGCCAGCAGCCTTTCTAGCGGGAGGGAAGATACGCAGTATTTT. Translated, it gives CASSLSSGREDTQYF.

This clone occurred a few times. The J gene is TRBJ2-7, the V gene TRBV5-4; D perhaps matches TRBD2 (5 bases). The CDR3 runs to 14 residues. Trimming took off 4 bases at V and 3 bases at J, with 14 bases between the two ends. Germline V CDR1 and CDR2: SGHNT, YYREEE (reference sequence). For the CDR3, the DNA is TGTGCCAGCAGCCATGGACTGAGGAGCTACGAGCAGTACTTC. It translates to CASSHGLRSYEQYF.

This clone occurred a few times. The chain has TRBV7-2 and TRBJ1-5, with D perhaps TRBD1 (5 bases). There are 15 residues in the CDR3. Trimming pared 1 base from V and 0 bases from J, leaving 7 bases between. Germline V gene sequence: CDR1 SGHTA, CDR2 FQGNSA. Written as DNA, the CDR3 is TGTGCCAGCAGCTTAGGCAGGGCTAGCAATCAGCCCCAGCATTTT. Encoded protein: CASSLGRASNQPQHF.

J is TRBJ1-5 and V is TRBV10-3, with 7 bases aligning to TRBD1. In germline, CDR1 is ENHRY, CDR2 SYGVKD. The junction had 5 bases not matched to a gene; V was cut back by 0 bases and J by 6 bases. This CDR3 has 15 residues. CDR3 in amino acids: CAISESSQGSQPQHF. The CDR3 DNA sequence: TGTGCCATCAGTGAGTCATCACAGGGGAGTCAGCCCCAGCATTTT.

The rearrangement joins TRBV9 to TRBJ2-5, with TRBD2 matching 7 bases. After removal of 0 bases from V and 5 bases from J, the junction contained 4 bases not matched to a gene. This CDR3 spans 14 amino acids. The germline V gene encodes CDR1 SGDLS and CDR2 YYNGEE. The CDR3 protein is CASSVAGGGETQYF. CDR3 bases: TGTGCCAGCAGCGTAGCGGGGGGAGGGGAGACCCAGTACTTC.

This clone has a single count. This rearrangement joins TRBV7-9 to TRBJ2-1; 9 bases are shared with TRBD2. Unmatched junction bases numbered 15, after V lost 5 bases and J lost 7 bases. Germline V gives CDR1 SEHNR, CDR2 FQNEAQ (reference sequence). This CDR3 has 17 residues. As DNA, the CDR3 is TGTGCCAGCAGCGTAGGGACCAGCGGGAGGATGGGGAATGAGCAGTTCTTC. Its protein is CASSVGTSGRMGNEQFF.

There are a few counts of this clone. The chain recombines TRBV30 with TRBJ2-1, with 7 bases identical to TRBD2. This CDR3 has 11 amino acids. Looked up from germline, CDR1 is GTSNPN and CDR2 is SVGIG (reference sequence). Trimming removed 3 bases from V and 10 bases from J; junction bases left unmatched: 3. The CDR3 DNA reads TGTGCCTGGAGGGTAGCGGGCGAGCAGTTCTTC. It yields the protein CAWRVAGEQFF. Drawing the rest from reference TRBV30 and TRBJ2-1, the complete variable domain is SQTIHQWPATLVQPVGSPLSLECTVEGTSNPNLYWYRQAAGRGLQLLFYSVGIGQISSEVPQNLSASRPQDRQFILSSKKLLLSDSGFYLCAWRVAGEQFFGPGTRLTVL.

The V call is TRBV16, the J call TRBJ1-3; D remains ambiguous. The CDR3 sequence is 16 residues long. Germline CDR1 KGHSY, CDR2 FQNENV. V lost 1 base to trimming and J lost 0 bases, with 10 bases between them. CDR3 loop: CASSQLSQPSGNTIYF. The CDR3 nucleotides are TGTGCCAGCAGCCAATTATCACAGCCCTCTGGAAACACCATATATTTT. Using reference TRBV16 and TRBJ1-3 for the parts outside the CDR3, the full variable domain is GEEVAQTPKHLVRGEGQKAKLYCAPIKGHSYVFWYQQVLKNEFKFLISFQNENVFDETGMPKERFSAKCLPNSPCSLEIQATKLEDSAVYFCASSQLSQPSGNTIYFGEGSWLTVV.

This chain joins TRBV15 and TRBJ1-1, with 9 bases that match TRBD1. Trimming cost V 3 bases and J 4 bases; bases outside gene matches: 18. From germline, CDR1 is LNHNV and CDR2 YYDKDF (reference sequence). The CDR3 contains 19 residues. The CDR3 loop is CATSSPSGTGIGPSTEAFF. In nucleotides, the CDR3 is TGTGCCACCAGCAGCCCTTCCGGGACAGGGATAGGGCCCTCCACTGAAGCTTTCTTT.

Only a few counts were recorded for this clone. The chain links TRBV28 to TRBJ2-2; 8 nucleotides line up with TRBD2. There are 15 residues in the CDR3. V dropped 6 bases and J dropped 1; count of bases not matched to a gene: 4. Germline V CDR1 and CDR2: MDHEN, SYDVKM. The CDR3 DNA reads TGTGCCAGCAGGCCGGGAGGGAGGAACACCGGGGAGCTGTTTTTT. It codes for CASRPGGRNTGELFF.

The CDR3 sequence: CASSLRSPGIDTQYF. The CDR3 DNA reads as TGTGCCAGCAGTTTACGGTCCCCAGGGATCGATACGCAGTATTTT. This chain joins TRBV28 and TRBJ2-3; D perhaps matches TRBD1 (5 bases). The CDR3 consists of 15 residues. Germline CDR1 reads MDHEN; CDR2 reads SYDVKM. Trimming took 2 bases from V and 6 from J, leaving 15 bases between them.

This chain connects TRBV28 to TRBJ2-7; 8 bases are a match to TRBD1. V was pared by 6 bases and J by 7 bases, with 11 bases of the junction left unmatched. This CDR3 comprises 14 residues. The germline V gene has CDR1 MDHEN and CDR2 SYDVKM. The CDR3 region has the DNA TGTGCCAGCAGGCCCTCAGGGGGCTCGGGGGAGCAGTACTTC. Its translation: CASRPSGGSGEQYF.

This clone was detected once. The V and J genes are TRBV19 and TRBJ2-3; 11 bases are a match to TRBD2. After removal of 3 bases from V and 4 bases from J, the junction contained 3 bases not matched to a gene. CDR3 size: 15 residues. CDR1 and CDR2 (germline): LNHDA, SQIVND (reference sequence). CDR3: CASSITSGGPDTQYF. CDR3 sequence (DNA): TGTGCCAGTAGTATTACTAGCGGGGGCCCAGATACGCAGTATTTT.

This clone was seen a few times. The chain combines TRBV5-4 with TRBJ2-5, with D uncertain. The V end lost 0 bases, the J end lost 0 bases, and 9 bases lay between the germline ends. Germline V lookup: CDR1 SGHNT, CDR2 YYREEE (reference sequence). The CDR3 extends over 15 amino acids. CDR3 sequence (DNA): TGTGCCAGCAGCTTGGGAGAAGCGTACCAAGAGACCCAGTACTTC. Protein: CASSLGEAYQETQYF.

The chain employs TRBV5-1 and TRBJ2-7; TRBD2 matches at 7 bases. The CDR3 is 14 amino acids. After removal of 4 bases from V and 0 bases from J, the junction contained 4 bases not matched to a gene. Germline V lookup: CDR1 SGHRS, CDR2 YFSETQ. The CDR3 DNA sequence: TGCGCCAGCAGCGGGGGGGGGAGCTCCTACGAGCAGTACTTC. This sequence encodes CASSGGGSSYEQYF. The entire variable domain, with the rest obtained from reference TRBV5-1 and TRBJ2-7, is as follows: KAGVTQTPRYLIKTRGQQVTLSCSPISGHRSVSWYQQTPGQGLQFLFEYFSETQRNKGNFPGRFSGRQFSNSRSEMNVSTLELGDSALYLCASSGGGSSYEQYFGPGTRLTVT.

Only a few counts were recorded for this clone. This rearrangement joins TRBV19 to TRBJ1-2; unclear D gene. The CDR3 has 13 amino acids. Trimming took 3 bases from V and 0 from J, leaving 5 bases between them. Germline V gives CDR1 LNHDA, CDR2 SQIVND (reference sequence). The CDR3 sequence: CASSIASNYGYTF. CDR3 nucleotide sequence: TGTGCCAGTAGTATTGCGTCTAACTATGGCTACACCTTC.

The rearrangement joins TRBV6-5 to TRBJ2-7; 7 bases are shared with TRBD1. The CDR3 spans 14 residues. V lost 2 bases to trimming and J lost 0 bases; unmatched junction nucleotides: 1. CDR1 and CDR2 (germline): MNHEY, SVGAGI. CDR3 DNA sequence: TGTGCCAGCAGTTACGACAGGGACTCCTACGAGCAGTACTTC. Translated, it gives CASSYDRDSYEQYF.

The chain links TRBV5-1 to TRBJ2-5, with D uncertain. The germline V and J ends were trimmed by 1 base and 4 bases, with 8 bases remaining between them. Germline V CDR1 and CDR2: SGHRS, YFSETQ. The length of the CDR3 is 13 residues. The CDR3 DNA sequence: TGCGCCAGCAGCTTGTATGGGCGAGAGACCCAGTACTTC. Its protein product is CASSLYGRETQYF.

V is TRBV19 and J is TRBJ1-5; 10 positions match TRBD1. This CDR3 has 19 residues. Looked up from germline, CDR1 is LNHDA and CDR2 is SQIVND (reference sequence). The V and J ends lost 1 base and 2 bases, in that order; junction bases with no gene match: 11. The CDR3 reads CASSIAGQGIGRGNQPQHF. DNA of the CDR3: TGTGCCAGTAGTATAGCGGGACAGGGGATAGGAAGAGGCAATCAGCCCCAGCATTTT.

This clone has more than one count but fewer than ten. This rearrangement joins TRBV30 to TRBJ2-1, with D possibly being TRBD1 (6 bases). The germline gives CDR1 GTSNPN, CDR2 SVGIG (reference sequence). CDR3 size: 15 residues. The V end was cut by 0 bases, the J end by 4 bases, with 13 bases between. As DNA, the CDR3 is TGTGCCTGGAGTGTGGGGACACAACTGTACAATGAGCAGTTCTTC. Translating gives CAWSVGTQLYNEQFF.

V gene TRBV10-2 combines with J gene TRBJ1-1; D is ambiguous. V dropped 5 bases and J dropped 3 bases, with 7 bases sitting between them. The germline V gene has CDR1 WSHSY and CDR2 SAAADI. The CDR3 totals 12 residues. CDR3 region: CASSTRYTEAFF. Here the CDR3 DNA reads TGCGCCAGCAGTACGCGATACACTGAAGCTTTCTTT.

This chain links TRBV28 with TRBJ2-2; a possible D gene is TRBD2 (6 bases). V was clipped by 6 bases and J by 4 bases, with 9 bases between them. Germline V gene sequence: CDR1 MDHEN, CDR2 SYDVKM. The CDR3 sequence is 13 residues long. CDR3 residues: CASSLTSTGELFF. In DNA, the CDR3 is TGTGCCAGCAGCCTGACTAGCACCGGGGAGCTGTTTTTT.